This T cell receptor beta chain was sequenced in a study of cytomegalovirus exposure and HLA in healthy donors. The wider study: Later, an analysis reported that the 120 or so validation repertoires had used the same platform as the approximately 600 first-cohort repertoires. Study conclusions and caveats: Researchers counted roughly 150 TCR beta chains as cytomegalovirus-associated.

Details on this clone: Antigen unknown.

Method: immunoSEQ multiplex PCR; TCRdb's copy keeps in-frame clones and lacks some. The data contain 120,000 to 150,000 clones, about 88% of them singletons. This CDR3 has 15 residues. V lost 3 bases to trimming and J lost 2 bases; unmatched junction nucleotides: 4. Germline V gene data show CDR1 as LNHDA and CDR2 as SQIVND (reference sequence). The chain links TRBV19 to TRBJ2-7; 10 nucleotides line up with TRBD1. This clonotype was sampled from a woman under 30 in good health and CMV-seropositive. Sequencing was performed on PBMCs. CDR3 coding DNA: TGTGCCAGTAGTATGGGACAGGGGCTAACCTACGAGCAGTACTTC. This sequence encodes CASSMGQGLTYEQYF.